These T cell receptor beta chains were read from a single sample in a study of vaccination effects on CD4 cells after COVID-19. No antigen has been assigned to these receptors. Libraries were prepared by immunoSEQ multiplex PCR; TCRdb keeps only in-frame clonotypes and omits some of them. The repertoire holds 40,000 to 55,000 clones, with 76% as singletons. Sequenced here: CD4+ T cells from PBMCs cultured without peptide, sampled after COVID-19 vaccination. Receptor source: a human donor who had a prior SARS-CoV-2 infection. Each CDR3 is given with its conserved first and last residue. Each record gives: V gene, J gene, D gene, clone size, CDR3 DNA, CDR3 protein. D genes are given only for firm matches. Size tells how often a clone was seen (once, few, many) or the class of an expanded clone, and some rows leave it out.

>TRBV7-7|TRBJ2-1|TRBD2|.
TGTGCTAGCTCGACCGGGACTAGCGGTCTTGAGCAGTTCTTC
CASSTGTSGLEQFF
>TRBV5-6|TRBJ1-4|.|.
TGTGCCAGCAGCCCGGACTTCCCGGGCGGCCCTAATGAAAAACTGTTTTTT
CASSPDFPGGPNEKLFF
>TRBV4-2|TRBJ1-6|TRBD1|.
TGTGCCAGCAGCCAAGATCAGGTACAGGGGTTGGGATCACCCCTCCACTTT
CASSQDQVQGLGSPLHF
>TRBV4-1|TRBJ1-1|TRBD1|.
TGCGCCAGCAGCCCCGGACAGGGGAGAATGAACACTGAAGCTTTCTTT
CASSPGQGRMNTEAFF
>TRBV4-1|TRBJ1-1|.|.
TGCGCCAGCAGCCTTTCTCCGGGGATTGGGGGGAACACTGAAGCTTTCTTT
CASSLSPGIGGNTEAFF
>TRBV7-9|TRBJ2-1|TRBD1|.
TGTGCCAGCAGCTTGAGGGACAGGGGCTCCTACAATGAGCAGTTCTTC
CASSLRDRGSYNEQFF
>TRBV19|TRBJ2-1|.|.
TGTGCCAGTAGTATTCGATCGAGGCTAGTCAATGAGCAGTTCTTC
CASSIRSRLVNEQFF
>TRBV11-3|TRBJ2-7|.|.
TGTGCCAGCAGCTTAGCAGCTTTACCCAGCGCGTACTCCTACGAGCAGTACTTC
CASSLAALPSAYSYEQYF
>TRBV5-4|TRBJ1-1|.|.
TGTGCCAGCAGCTTGGCCCTAAACACTGAAGCTTTCTTT
CASSLALNTEAFF
>TRBV6-1|TRBJ1-2|.|.
TGTGCCAGCAGTGATGGGCCGGGACATGGGTATGGCTACACCTTC
CASSDGPGHGYGYTF
>TRBV11-2|TRBJ2-3|TRBD2|few
TGTGCCAGCAGGGTCTCGCGGGAGGGTTACCTCTGGACAGATACGCAGTATTTT
CASRVSREGYLWTDTQYF
>TRBV18|TRBJ1-1|.|once
TGTGCCAGCTCACCCCTTAGGCTCCAGGACACTGAAGCTTTCTTT
CASSPLRLQDTEAFF
>TRBV6-5|TRBJ1-6|TRBD1|few
TGTGCCAGCAGAACGGACAGGGAATCACCCCTCCACTTT
CASRTDRESPLHF
>TRBV5-1|TRBJ1-4|.|.
TGCGCCAGCAGCTTGGATGGGGGGCATGGTGAAAAACTGTTTTTT
CASSLDGGHGEKLFF
>TRBV30|TRBJ2-5|TRBD2|.
TGTGCCTGGACTAGCGGGAACCAAGAGACCCAGTACTTC
CAWTSGNQETQYF
>TRBV2|TRBJ2-5|TRBD2|.
TGTGCCAGCAGTCCACCCCCTAGCGGGGAGACCCAGTACTTC
CASSPPPSGETQYF
>TRBV18|TRBJ1-6|.|.
TGTGCCAGCTCACCAGAATCAGGACAGAATTCACCCCTCCACTTT
CASSPESGQNSPLHF
>TRBV11-3|TRBJ2-1|TRBD2|once
TGTGCCAGCAGCCCCCAACCGTACTTAGCGGGAGACGGGTATGAGCAGTTCTTC
CASSPQPYLAGDGYEQFF
>TRBV9|TRBJ2-5|.|few
TGTGCCAGCAGCGTAATGGGCAGGGGCCAAGAGACCCAGTACTTC
CASSVMGRGQETQYF